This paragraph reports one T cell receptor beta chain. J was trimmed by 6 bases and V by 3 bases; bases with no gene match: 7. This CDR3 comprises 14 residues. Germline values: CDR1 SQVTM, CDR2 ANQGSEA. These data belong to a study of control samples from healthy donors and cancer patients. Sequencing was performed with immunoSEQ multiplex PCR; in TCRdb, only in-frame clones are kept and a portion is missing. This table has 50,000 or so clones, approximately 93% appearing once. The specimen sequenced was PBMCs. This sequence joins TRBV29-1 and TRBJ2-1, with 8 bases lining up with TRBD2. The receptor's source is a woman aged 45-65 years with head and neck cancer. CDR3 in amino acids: CSVDGGGSFNEQFF. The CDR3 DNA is TGCAGCGTTGACGGCGGGGGGTCATTCAATGAGCAGTTCTTC.